These 9 T cell receptor beta chains originate from one sample sequenced in a study of naive CD8 T cells in extremely preterm neonates. Deliveries were elective term cesareans at roughly 35-41 weeks, with no labor or membrane rupture. Data came from immunoSEQ multiplex PCR; TCRdb stores just in-frame clones and leaves some out. The sample contains a few thousand clones, roughly 97% of which appear only once. The sequenced sample was naive CD8+ T cells from cord blood. These receptors were obtained from a newborn in good health.

The gene calls are TRBV19 and TRBJ2-2; D is undetermined. The CDR3 totals 12 residues. The germline V gene encodes CDR1 LNHDA and CDR2 SQIVND (reference sequence). V was clipped by 10 bases and J by 3 bases, with 9 bases between them. The CDR3 DNA follows: TGTGCCACGGCGGTTTACACCGGGGAGCTGTTTTTT. It translates to CATAVYTGELFF.

The rearrangement joins TRBV4-3 to TRBJ2-1, with D hard to call. V lost 0 bases to trimming and J lost 3 bases, with 6 bases between them. This CDR3 has 14 amino acids. In germline, CDR1 is LGHNA, CDR2 YSLEER. CDR3 loop: CASSQDRNYNEQFF. CDR3 nucleotides: TGCGCCAGCAGCCAAGACAGGAACTACAATGAGCAGTTCTTC.

This clone came up once. CDR3 sequence (DNA): TGTGCCACCGGTCTCGGTCCTGGAAACACCATATATTTT. Its protein is CATGLGPGNTIYF. The chain links TRBV25-1 to TRBJ1-3; D gene unclear. Trimming stripped 10 bases from V and 2 bases from J, with 12 bases between. The CDR3 sequence is 13 residues long. The V gene's germline CDR1 is MGHDK and CDR2 SYGVNS.

The chain joins TRBV27 to TRBJ2-5; 12 positions match TRBD2. The CDR3 spans 15 residues. V lost 5 bases and J lost 5; bases outside the gene matches: 6. Germline V gives CDR1 MNHEY, CDR2 SMNVEV (reference sequence). CDR3 DNA: TGTGCCAGCAGTCAGCCTAGCGGGAGGGGCGAGACCCAGTACTTC. Amino acid sequence: CASSQPSGRGETQYF.

Only one count was recorded for this clone. The chain combines TRBV6-6 with TRBJ2-5; maybe TRBD1 (6 bases). The CDR3 sequence is 11 residues long. Trimming took 5 bases from V and 5 from J, leaving 6 bases between them. Germline-derived CDR1 and CDR2 are MNHNY and SVGAGI (reference sequence). The CDR3 reads CASSDRETQYF. Written as DNA, the CDR3 is TGTGCCAGCAGTGACAGGGAGACCCAGTACTTC.

This clone was recorded a few times. The chain carries TRBV6-5 and TRBJ1-2, with TRBD1 matching 9 bases. Trimming took 4 bases from V and 3 from J; bases not matched to a gene: 6. There are 15 residues in the CDR3. The germline CDR1 and CDR2 sequences are MNHEY and SVGAGI. CDR3 sequence reads: CASSSTGTGYYGYTF. The CDR3 coding sequence is TGTGCCAGCAGTTCGACCGGGACAGGGTACTATGGCTACACCTTC.

The chain employs TRBV5-8 and TRBJ2-5; D not resolved. CDR3 length equals 11 residues. V lost 2 bases to trimming and J lost 5 bases, with 4 bases between them. Germline V gene lookup returns CDR1 SGHTS and CDR2 YDEGEE. The CDR3 DNA sequence: TGTGCCAGCAGCTTCAGGGAGACCCAGTACTTC. Its protein product is CASSFRETQYF.

This chain joins TRBV27 and TRBJ2-1; 10 bases are shared with TRBD2. There are 16 residues in the CDR3. V was pared by 3 bases and J by 6 bases, with 8 bases of the junction left unmatched. Germline assignment: CDR1 MNHEY and CDR2 SMNVEV (reference sequence). CDR3 residues: CASSFLAGGGGNEQFF. CDR3 DNA sequence: TGTGCCAGCAGTTTCTTAGCGGGAGGAGGGGGCAATGAGCAGTTCTTC.

The chain is built from TRBV9 and TRBJ2-1; 10 bases are a match to TRBD2. The CDR3 totals 14 residues. V dropped 7 bases and J dropped 9; count of bases not matched to a gene: 10. Germline V gene sequence: CDR1 SGDLS, CDR2 YYNGEE. The DNA of the CDR3 is TGTGCCAGCGGCGCCGGGACTAGCGATCGTGAGCAGTTCTTC. It specifies CASGAGTSDREQFF.